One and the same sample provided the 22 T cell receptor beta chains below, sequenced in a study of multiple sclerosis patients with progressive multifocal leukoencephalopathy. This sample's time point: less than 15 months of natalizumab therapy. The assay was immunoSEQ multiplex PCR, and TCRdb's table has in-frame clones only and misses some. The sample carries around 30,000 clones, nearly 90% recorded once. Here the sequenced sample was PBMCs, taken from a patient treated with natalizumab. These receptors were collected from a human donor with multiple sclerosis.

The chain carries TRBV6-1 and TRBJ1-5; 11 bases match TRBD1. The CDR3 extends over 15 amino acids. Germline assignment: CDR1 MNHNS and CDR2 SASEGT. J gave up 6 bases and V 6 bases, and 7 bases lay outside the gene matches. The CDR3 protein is CASRVGTGGVQPQHF. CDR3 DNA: TGTGCCAGCAGGGTCGGGACAGGGGGAGTTCAGCCCCAGCATTTT.

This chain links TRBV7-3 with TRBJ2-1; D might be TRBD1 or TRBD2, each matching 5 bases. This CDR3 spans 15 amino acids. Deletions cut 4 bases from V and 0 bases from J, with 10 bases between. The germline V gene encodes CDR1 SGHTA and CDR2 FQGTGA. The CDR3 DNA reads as TGTGCCAGCAGCTCGGGACGGAGCTCCTACAATGAGCAGTTCTTC. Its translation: CASSSGRSSYNEQFF. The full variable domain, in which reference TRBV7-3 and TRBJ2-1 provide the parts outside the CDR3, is GAGVSQTPSNKVTEKGKYVELRCDPISGHTALYWYRQSLGQGPEFLIYFQGTGAADDSGLPNDRFFAVRPEGSVSTLKIQRTERGDSAVYLCASSSGRSSYNEQFFGPGTRLTVL.

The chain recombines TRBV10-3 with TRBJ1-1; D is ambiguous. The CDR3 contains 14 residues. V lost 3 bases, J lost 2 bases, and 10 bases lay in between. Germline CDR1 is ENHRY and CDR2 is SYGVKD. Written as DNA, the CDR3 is TGTGCCATCAGTGACGGTCAAAGAAACACTGAAGCTTTCTTT. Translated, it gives CAISDGQRNTEAFF.

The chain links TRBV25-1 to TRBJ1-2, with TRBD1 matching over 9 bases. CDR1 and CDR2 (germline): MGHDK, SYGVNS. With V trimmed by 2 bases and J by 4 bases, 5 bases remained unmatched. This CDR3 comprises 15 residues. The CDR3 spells CASSETPTGGYGYTF. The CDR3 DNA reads TGTGCCAGCAGTGAAACTCCGACAGGGGGCTATGGCTACACCTTC.

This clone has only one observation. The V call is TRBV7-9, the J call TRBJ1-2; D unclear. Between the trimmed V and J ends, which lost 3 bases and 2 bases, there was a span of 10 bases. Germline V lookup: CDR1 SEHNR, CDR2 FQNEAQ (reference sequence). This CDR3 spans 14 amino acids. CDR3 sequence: CASSFGKANYGYTF. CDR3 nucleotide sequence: TGTGCCAGCAGCTTTGGTAAAGCGAACTATGGCTACACCTTC. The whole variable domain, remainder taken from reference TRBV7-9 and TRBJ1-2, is DTGVSQNPRHKITKRGQNVTFRCDPISEHNRLYWYRQTLGQGPEFLTYFQNEAQLEKSRLLSDRFSAERPKGSFSTLEIQRTEQGDSAMYLCASSFGKANYGYTFGSGTRLTVV.

This CDR3 reads CASSESAASNEQFF. The CDR3 DNA reads as TGCGCCAGCAGTGAGTCGGCGGCTAGCAATGAGCAGTTCTTC. V and J are TRBV10-1 and TRBJ2-1; unclear D gene. This CDR3 is built from 14 residues. The germline V and J ends were trimmed by 0 bases and 6 bases, with 9 bases remaining between them. The germline V gene has CDR1 WNHNN and CDR2 SYGVQD (reference sequence).

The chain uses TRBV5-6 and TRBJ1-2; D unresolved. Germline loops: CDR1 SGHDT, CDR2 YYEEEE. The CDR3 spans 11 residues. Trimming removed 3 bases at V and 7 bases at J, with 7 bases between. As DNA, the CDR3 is TGTGCCAGCAGCTCGGTCTCTGGCTACACCTTC. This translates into CASSSVSGYTF. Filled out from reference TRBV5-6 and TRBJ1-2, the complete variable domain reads DAGVTQSPTHLIKTRGQQVTLRCSPKSGHDTVSWYQQALGQGPQFIFQYYEEEERQRGNFPDRFSGHQFPNYSSELNVNALLLGDSALYLCASSSVSGYTFGSGTRLTVV.

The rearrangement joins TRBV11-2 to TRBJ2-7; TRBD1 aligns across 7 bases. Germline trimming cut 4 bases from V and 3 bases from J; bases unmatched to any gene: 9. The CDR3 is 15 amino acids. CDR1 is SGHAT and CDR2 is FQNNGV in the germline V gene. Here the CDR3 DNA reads TGTGCCAGCAGCTCGACAGGGCAACAGTTCTACGAGCAGTACTTC. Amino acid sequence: CASSSTGQQFYEQYF.

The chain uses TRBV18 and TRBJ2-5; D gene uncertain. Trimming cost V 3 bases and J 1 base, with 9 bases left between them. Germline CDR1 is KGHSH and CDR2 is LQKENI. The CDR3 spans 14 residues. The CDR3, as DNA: TGTGCCAGCTCACCTACCTGGACCCAAGAGACCCAGTACTTC. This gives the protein CASSPTWTQETQYF.

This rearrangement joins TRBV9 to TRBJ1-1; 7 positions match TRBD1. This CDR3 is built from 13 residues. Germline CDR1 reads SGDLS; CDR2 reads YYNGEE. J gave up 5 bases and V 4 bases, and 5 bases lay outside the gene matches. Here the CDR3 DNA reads TGTGCCAGCAGCCAGACAGGGATTACTGAAGCTTTCTTT. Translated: CASSQTGITEAFF.

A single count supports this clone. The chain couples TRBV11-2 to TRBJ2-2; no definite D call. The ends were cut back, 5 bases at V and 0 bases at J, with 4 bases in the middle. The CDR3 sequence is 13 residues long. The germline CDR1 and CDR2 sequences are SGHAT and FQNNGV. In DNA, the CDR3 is TGTGCCAGCAGCCGCGCGAACACCGGGGAGCTGTTTTTT. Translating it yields CASSRANTGELFF.

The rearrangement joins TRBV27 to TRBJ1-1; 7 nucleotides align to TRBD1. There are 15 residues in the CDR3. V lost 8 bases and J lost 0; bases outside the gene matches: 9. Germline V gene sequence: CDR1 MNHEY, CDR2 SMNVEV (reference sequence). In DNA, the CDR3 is TGTGCCAGCGGCCGAGACAGGGTTTTGAACACTGAAGCTTTCTTT. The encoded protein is CASGRDRVLNTEAFF.

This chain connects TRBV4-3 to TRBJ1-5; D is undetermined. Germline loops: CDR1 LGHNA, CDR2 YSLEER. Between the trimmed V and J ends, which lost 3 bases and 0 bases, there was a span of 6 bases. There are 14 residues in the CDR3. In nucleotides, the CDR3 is TGCGCCAGCAGCCACGCAGGTAGCAATCAGCCCCAGCATTTT. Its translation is CASSHAGSNQPQHF.

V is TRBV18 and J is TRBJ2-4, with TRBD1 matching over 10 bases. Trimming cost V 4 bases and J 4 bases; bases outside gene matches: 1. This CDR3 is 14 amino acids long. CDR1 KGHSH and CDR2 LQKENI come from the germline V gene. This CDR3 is CASSRDRGKNIQYF. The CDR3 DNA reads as TGTGCCAGCTCACGGGACAGGGGAAAAAACATTCAGTACTTC.

Here the CDR3 DNA reads TGTGCCAGCAGTGAGCGAACCCCGGGACAGGGGGCCCGGGAGACCCAGTACTTC. Its translation: CASSERTPGQGARETQYF. The V call is TRBV6-1, the J call TRBJ2-5, with 12 bases matching TRBD1. The CDR3 runs 18 residues. V lost 3 bases to trimming and J lost 5 bases; unmatched junction nucleotides: 13. CDR1 and CDR2 (germline): MNHNS, SASEGT.

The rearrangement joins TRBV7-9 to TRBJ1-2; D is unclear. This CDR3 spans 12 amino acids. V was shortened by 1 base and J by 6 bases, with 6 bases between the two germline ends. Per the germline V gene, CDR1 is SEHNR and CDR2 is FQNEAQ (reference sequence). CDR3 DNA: TGTGCCAGCAGCTTAGATCAGGATGGCTACACCTTC. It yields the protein CASSLDQDGYTF.

CDR3: CASSSSGPADTQYF. CDR3 sequence (DNA): TGTGCCAGCAGCTCTTCTGGGCCGGCAGATACGCAGTATTTT. The J gene is TRBJ2-3, the V gene TRBV7-2; D uncertain. V lost 4 bases to trimming and J lost 4 bases, with 12 bases between them. CDR1 and CDR2 from the germline V gene are SGHTA and FQGNSA. There are 14 residues in the CDR3.

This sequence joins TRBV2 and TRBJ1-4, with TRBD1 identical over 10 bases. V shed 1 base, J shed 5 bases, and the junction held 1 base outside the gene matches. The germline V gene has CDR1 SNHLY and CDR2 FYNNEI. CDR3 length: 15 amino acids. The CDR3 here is CASSEGTGGNEKLFF. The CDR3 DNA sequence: TGTGCCAGCAGTGAAGGGACAGGGGGAAATGAAAAACTGTTTTTT.

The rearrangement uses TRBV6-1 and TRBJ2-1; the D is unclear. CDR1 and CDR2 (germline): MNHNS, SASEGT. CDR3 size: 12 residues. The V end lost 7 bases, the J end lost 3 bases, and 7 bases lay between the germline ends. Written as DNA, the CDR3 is TGTGCCAGCAAGGACGGCTACAATGAGCAGTTCTTC. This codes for CASKDGYNEQFF.

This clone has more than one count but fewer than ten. CDR3 residues: CASSVEVGNTEAFF. CDR3 sequence (DNA): TGTGCCAGCAGCGTAGAAGTGGGGAACACTGAAGCTTTCTTT. The V call is TRBV9, the J call TRBJ1-1; D unclear. Between the trimmed V and J ends, which lost 0 bases and 1 base, there was a span of 7 bases. Germline V CDR1 and CDR2: SGDLS, YYNGEE. The CDR3 is 14 residues long.

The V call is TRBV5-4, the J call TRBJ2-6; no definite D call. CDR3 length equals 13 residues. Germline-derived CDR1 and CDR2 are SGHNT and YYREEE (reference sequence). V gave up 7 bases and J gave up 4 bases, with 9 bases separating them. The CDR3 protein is CASGDLGANVLTF. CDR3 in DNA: TGTGCCAGCGGGGATCTGGGGGCCAACGTCCTGACTTTC.

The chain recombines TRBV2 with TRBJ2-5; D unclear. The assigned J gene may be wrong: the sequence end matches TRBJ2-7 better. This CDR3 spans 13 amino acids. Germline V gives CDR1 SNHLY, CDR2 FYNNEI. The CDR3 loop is CASSEALSYEQYF. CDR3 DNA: TGTGCCAGCAGTGAAGCGCTCAGTTACGAGCAGTACTTC.